The entry below describes one TCR beta chain. The same CDR3 is also encoded by other DNA sequences in this sample. These data are taken from a study of blood T cell repertoires in COVID-19. Overall study context: PBMCs, B-cell-depleted T cells, or T cells were the source of the cDNA or gDNA that made up the material.

Authors' processing steps: Nucleated cell counts were estimated from reference gene primer amplification. Clones were read by immunoSEQ multiplex PCR, and TCRdb kept only the in-frame ones, dropping some. D and trimming come from the DNA, and the V and J calls and clone size come from that table. The repertoire includes about 97,000 clones, roughly four fifths of them detected once, and 7.5% to 10% sits in the top ten. The TCR originated in a man between 35 and 55 years old with active or convalescent COVID-19. Material: peripheral blood.

CDR3 nucleotide sequence: TGTGCCTGGAGCCTGGGGGGGAACACTGAAGCTTTCTTT. Residues: CAWSLGGNTEAFF. J is TRBJ1-1 and V is TRBV30, with D possibly TRBD1 on 5 matching bases. CDR3 length equals 13 residues. The V gene's germline CDR1 is GTSNPN and CDR2 SVGIG (reference sequence). V shed 3 bases and J shed 1 base, with 9 bases lying between them.